The TCR beta chain described here comes from a study of T cell responses to AZD1222 COVID-19 vaccine. Study-wide findings and caveats: Spike-specific TCR breadth rose after two AZD1222 doses, and depth rose as well.

Some clones are missing from TCRdb's copy, which holds only in-frame ones; the method was immunoSEQ multiplex PCR. In the table there are 130,000 or so clones, about nine tenths of which are singletons. Germline loops: CDR1 SGDLS, CDR2 YYNGEE. The CDR3 runs 16 residues. The V gene lost 0 bases and the J gene lost 5 bases, with 16 bases spanning the gap. Concerning this clone itself: Its antigen remains unknown.

The TCR sequence derives from an adult in good health. The material sequenced was peripheral blood, taken on day 0 of AZD1222 vaccination. This chain links TRBV9 with TRBJ2-3; D is undetermined. The DNA of the CDR3 is TGTGCCAGCAGCGTAGGCCCCGCCAGATTCGAAGATACGCAGTATTTT. The encoded protein is CASSVGPARFEDTQYF.